Listed here is a single TCR beta chain. The sample originates from a study of T cells expressing NK-cell markers. Synthesis of TCR beta cDNA relied on 5'RACE template switching carrying UMIs. Each CDR3 protein gets one entry in TCRdb, which reprocessed the 5' RACE reads and gives no DNA. This table lists 450,000 to 600,000 distinct CDR3 sequences. The CDR3 has 15 residues. Germline-derived CDR1 and CDR2 are SEHNR and FQNEAQ (reference sequence). The clonotype was recovered from a man aged 18 to 30 in good health. The chain recombines TRBV7-9 with TRBJ2-7; the D call of TRBD1 rests on TCRdb alone, since no DNA is present to check it. The specimen was blood T cells: a sorted CD56 or NKG2C T cell subset, CD4+ or CD8+ T cells, or bulk PBMC T cells (not recorded which). This CDR3 is CASSIRQGRYHEQYF.